Detailed here is one TCR beta chain. Its matching antigen is unknown. It was patients with CD8+CD57+ cell expansion by flow cytometry who were chosen for sequencing. There was no therapy given to any patient before the blood sampling took place. After removal of 6 bases from V and 4 bases from J, the junction contained 5 bases not matched to a gene. Germline V gene sequence: CDR1 KGHDR, CDR2 SFDVKD. The CDR3 has 14 amino acids. TCR beta VDJ combinations and CDR3 sequences were profiled from genomic DNA. MiXCR, applied by TCRdb to the reads, yields one record per CDR3 protein. The profile shows hundreds of thousands of distinct CDR3 sequences, approximately 32% of them singletons. The sample belongs to a study of CD8+CD57+ T cells in acquired aplastic anemia. Study-wide points: Significance was not reached for CD8+ Simpson's diversity between patients and controls.

The TCR was taken from a human donor with aplastic anemia. The rearrangement uses TRBV24-1 and TRBJ1-2; TRBD1 agrees at 9 bases. The sequencing sample was made of sorted CD4+, CD8+, or CD8+CD57+ T cells (not recorded which) from PBMCs. For the CDR3, the DNA is TGTGCCACCAGTTACGGACAGGGGAGCTATGGCTACACCTTC. This gives the protein CATSYGQGSYGYTF.